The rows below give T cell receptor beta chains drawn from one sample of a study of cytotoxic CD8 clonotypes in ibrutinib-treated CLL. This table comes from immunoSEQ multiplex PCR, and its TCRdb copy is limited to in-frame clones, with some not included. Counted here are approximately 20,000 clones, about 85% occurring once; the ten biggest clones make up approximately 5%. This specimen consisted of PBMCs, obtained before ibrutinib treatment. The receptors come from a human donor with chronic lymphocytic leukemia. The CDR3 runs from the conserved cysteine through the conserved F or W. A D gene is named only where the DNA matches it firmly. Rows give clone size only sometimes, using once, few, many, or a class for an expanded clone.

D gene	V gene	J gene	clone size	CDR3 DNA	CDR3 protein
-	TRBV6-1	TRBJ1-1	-	TGTGCCAGCTCCCTGGCGGGGGTGAACACTGAAGCTTTCTTT	CASSLAGVNTEAFF
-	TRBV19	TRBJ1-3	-	TGTGCCAGTAGTATGCCGGGACCCTCTGGAAACACCATATATTTT	CASSMPGPSGNTIYF
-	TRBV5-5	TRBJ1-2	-	TGTGCCAGCAGCTTCGAAAAGGGGGTTAGGAACTATGGCTACACCTTC	CASSFEKGVRNYGYTF
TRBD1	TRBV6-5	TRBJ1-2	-	TGTGCCAGCAGCCGCGACAGGGGGTATTATGGCTACACCTTC	CASSRDRGYYGYTF
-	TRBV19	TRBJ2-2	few	TGTGCCAGTAGGGCCCTTACCAGGGGAGAGGGGAGTCACGGGGAGCTGTTTTTT	CASRALTRGEGSHGELFF
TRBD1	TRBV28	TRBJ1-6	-	TGTGCCAGCAGTTTCGGGACAGGGTTGCGGGATTCACCCCTCCACTTT	CASSFGTGLRDSPLHF
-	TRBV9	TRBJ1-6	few	TGTGCCAGCAGCGTAGCTGCAGGGATCGGCTCCTATAATTCACCCCTCCACTTT	CASSVAAGIGSYNSPLHF
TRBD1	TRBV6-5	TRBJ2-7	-	TGTGCCAGCAGTTACTCGGACAGGGTTCTTGGCGAGCAGTACTTC	CASSYSDRVLGEQYF
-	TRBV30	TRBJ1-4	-	TGTGCCTGGAGCGACGGTCAGGGGGAAAAACTGTTTTTT	CAWSDGQGEKLFF
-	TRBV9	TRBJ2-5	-	TGTGCCAGCAGCGTGACTAGTTCCGAGACCCAGTACTTC	CASSVTSSETQYF
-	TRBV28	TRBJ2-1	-	TGTGCCAGCAGAGCCGGGACTTTCTACAATGAGCAGTTCTTC	CASRAGTFYNEQFF